The 7 T cell receptor beta chains reported below all come from one sample, sequenced in a study of beta chain features in type 1 diabetes listed by TCRdb under 2018. The library was made by the immunoSEQ multiplex PCR assay. The entire isolated RNA was reverse transcribed using the High Capacity cDNA Reverse Transcription Kit, and thus expressed TCRB transcripts were sequenced. The source is immuneACCESS, and TCRdb retained only in-frame sequences with V and J called. Part of the clones is not carried over; for the studies checked, unresolved V genes explain less than half of this, and the remainder is unexplained. The sample table lists about 240,000 clones, 25% to 30% of them with a count of one. The biggest ten clones account for approximately 4% of the sample. Sample: central memory CD4+ T cells from blood. Receptors originate from a man younger than 40 in good health.

This clone was counted only a few times. This chain connects TRBV7-2 to TRBJ2-1; no reliable D call. Trimming cost V 0 bases and J 6 bases, with 9 bases left between them. The CDR3 is made up of 14 amino acids. Germline V CDR1 and CDR2: SGHTA, FQGNSA. CDR3 residues: CASSLALHSNEQFF. CDR3 sequence (DNA): TGTGCCAGCAGCTTAGCGTTACATTCCAATGAGCAGTTCTTC. Full variable domain (outside the CDR3, taken from reference TRBV7-2 and TRBJ2-1): GAGVSQSPSNKVTEKGKDVELRCDPISGHTALYWYRQSLGQGLEFLIYFQGNSAPDKSGLPSDRFSAERTGGSVSTLTIQRTQQEDSAVYLCASSLALHSNEQFFGPGTRLTVL.

The CDR3 bases are TGTGCCAGCAGCCTAGCCCCGGATACGCAGTATTTT. Translating it yields CASSLAPDTQYF. The rearrangement joins TRBV25-1 to TRBJ2-3; D perhaps matches TRBD2 (5 bases). Trimming left V 6 bases short and J 6 bases short, with 10 bases between. There are 12 residues in the CDR3. Per the germline V gene, CDR1 is MGHDK and CDR2 is SYGVNS.

The chain uses TRBV6-5 and TRBJ2-5; possible D gene TRBD1, 5 bases. This CDR3 comprises 14 residues. With 5 bases removed from V and 1 base from J, the gap between germline ends came to 11 bases. Germline CDR1 and CDR2: MNHEY and SVGAGI. CDR3 residues: CASSRQPFQETQYF. The CDR3 coding sequence is TGTGCCAGCAGTCGACAGCCATTCCAAGAGACCCAGTACTTC.

With respect to this clone: This sequence may be a read error, since a much larger clone differs from it by one base. Other DNA sequences within the sample encode an identical CDR3. The chain joins TRBV30 to TRBJ2-5; D call uncertain. The CDR3 covers 11 residues. Germline V gene lookup returns CDR1 GTSNPN and CDR2 SVGIG (reference sequence). V dropped 1 base and J dropped 2 bases, with 2 bases sitting between them. CDR3 coding DNA: TGTGCCTGGAGTGATCAAGAGACCCAGTACTTC. This encodes CAWSDQETQYF.

This clone was recorded a few times. CDR3 amino acids: CASSLGHQSYEQYF. As DNA, the CDR3 is TGTGCCAGCAGCCTTGGACACCAGTCCTACGAGCAGTACTTC. V and J are TRBV2 and TRBJ2-7; TRBD1 might be the D (5 bases). Germline CDR1 SNHLY, CDR2 FYNNEI. The V gene lost 6 bases and the J gene lost 1 base, with 13 bases spanning the gap. The CDR3 is 14 amino acids.

V usage is TRBV13 and J usage is TRBJ2-3, with 9 bases that match TRBD2. The CDR3 loop spans 15 amino acids. J lost 2 bases, V lost 7 bases, and 7 bases had no gene match. Germline V CDR1 and CDR2: PRHDT, FYEKMQ (reference sequence). This CDR3 is CASISWTSVTDTQYF. CDR3 nucleotides: TGTGCCAGCATCTCCTGGACTAGCGTCACAGATACGCAGTATTTT.

This clone was counted only a few times. The CDR3: CASSRMKAGELFF. CDR3 bases: TGTGCCAGCAGCCGTATGAAGGCCGGGGAGCTGTTTTTT. The chain carries TRBV14 and TRBJ2-2; no reliable D call. The germline V gene has CDR1 SGHDN and CDR2 FVKESK. The CDR3 consists of 13 residues. V shed 4 bases and J shed 6 bases, with 9 bases lying between them.